Presented here are 21 T cell receptor beta chains from one specimen sequenced in a study of OX40 agonist ivuxolimab in advanced cancers. The table came from immunoSEQ multiplex PCR; TCRdb's copy has only in-frame clones and leaves some out. Of 60,000 to 80,000 clones listed, approximately 80% are singletons. The input for sequencing was CD4+ or CD8+ T cells sorted from blood, taken in a trial of the OX40 agonist ivuxolimab. The source is an adult with an advanced solid tumor such as melanoma, head and neck, liver or kidney cancer.

This clone showed up just a few times. The chain couples TRBV2 to TRBJ2-7; no clear D. The CDR3 has 14 residues. Trimming removed 3 bases from V and 5 bases from J, with 14 bases in between. Germline V gives CDR1 SNHLY, CDR2 FYNNEI. The CDR3 protein is CASSDSWKENEQYF. For the CDR3, the DNA is TGTGCCAGCAGTGACTCGTGGAAGGAGAACGAGCAGTACTTC.

The V gene is TRBV19, the J gene TRBJ1-5; D unresolved. CDR3 length: 16 residues. The germline V and J ends were trimmed by 1 base and 3 bases, with 13 bases remaining between them. CDR1 and CDR2 from the germline V gene are LNHDA and SQIVND (reference sequence). The CDR3 nucleotides read TGTGCCAGTAGTATAGTAGGGCACATACTCAATCAGCCCCAGCATTTT. It is translated as CASSIVGHILNQPQHF.

CDR3 protein: CASSGERAYNEQFF. Written as DNA, the CDR3 is TGTGCCAGCAGCGGAGAGCGGGCCTACAATGAGCAGTTCTTC. The chain carries TRBV9 and TRBJ2-1; D is possibly TRBD2 (6 bases). Trimming stripped 3 bases from V and 2 bases from J, with 9 bases between. Germline V CDR1 and CDR2: SGDLS, YYNGEE. The CDR3 spans 14 residues.

The chain is built from TRBV5-4 and TRBJ2-7; 7 bases are a match to TRBD2. Germline V CDR1 and CDR2: SGHNT, YYREEE (reference sequence). V shed 2 bases, J shed 7 bases, and the junction held 6 bases outside the gene matches. The CDR3 extends over 13 amino acids. The CDR3: CASSFFLAGEQYF. The CDR3 DNA is TGTGCCAGCAGCTTTTTCTTAGCGGGTGAGCAGTACTTC.

The rearrangement links TRBV6-4 to TRBJ1-5, with D possibly TRBD1 on 5 matching bases. Germline CDR1 MRHNA, CDR2 SNTAGT. The length of the CDR3 is 14 residues. V dropped 5 bases and J dropped 3 bases, with 11 bases sitting between them. The CDR3 here is CASSLEGTNQPQHF. The DNA for the CDR3 is TGTGCCAGCAGTTTGGAGGGGACCAATCAGCCCCAGCATTTT.

This sequence joins TRBV25-1 and TRBJ1-4; 7 positions match TRBD1. Germline loops: CDR1 MGHDK, CDR2 SYGVNS. CDR3 length equals 16 residues. After removal of 1 base from V and 7 bases from J, the junction contained 9 bases not matched to a gene. CDR3 sequence: CASSEFRGGLGEKLFF. The DNA for the CDR3 is TGTGCCAGCAGTGAATTCAGGGGGGGTCTTGGTGAAAAACTGTTTTTT.

The V gene is TRBV19, the J gene TRBJ1-1; TRBD1 matches 7 bases. The CDR3 is 14 amino acids. Trimming cost V 6 bases and J 5 bases; bases outside gene matches: 9. Germline lookup yields CDR1 LNHDA and CDR2 SQIVND (reference sequence). Here the CDR3 DNA reads TGTGCCAGTAGCGCTTTAGGGGGACAGACTGAAGCTTTCTTT. Translating gives CASSALGGQTEAFF.

The V and J genes are TRBV28 and TRBJ1-2; 7 positions agree with TRBD1. The junction had 5 bases not matched to a gene; V was cut back by 6 bases and J by 4 bases. The germline gives CDR1 MDHEN, CDR2 SYDVKM. CDR3 length: 13 amino acids. The CDR3 loop reads CASRKQGFYGYTF. The CDR3 region has the DNA TGTGCCAGCAGGAAACAGGGGTTCTATGGCTACACCTTC.

Remarks on this clone: Mismatch with germline at one junction end may stem from a read error. J is TRBJ2-7 and V is TRBV6-5; D is unresolved. Germline V CDR1 and CDR2: MNHEY, SVGAGI. The CDR3 runs 8 residues. CDR3 in amino acids: CASSTFPF. CDR3 nucleotides: TGTGCCAGCAGTACCTTCCCATTC.

This clone was observed a handful of times. V is TRBV27 and J is TRBJ1-6; no firm D call. This CDR3 region has 12 residues. Deletions cut 2 bases from V and 7 bases from J, with 3 bases between. From germline, CDR1 is MNHEY and CDR2 SMNVEV (reference sequence). CDR3: CASSLPNSPLHF. As DNA, the CDR3 is TGTGCCAGCAGTTTACCAAATTCACCCCTCCACTTT.

With regard to this clone: Other DNA sequences in this sample translate to the same CDR3. V is TRBV9 and J is TRBJ2-5; D ambiguous. Germline values: CDR1 SGDLS, CDR2 YYNGEE. This CDR3 spans 12 amino acids. Between the trimmed V and J ends, which lost 3 bases and 5 bases, there was a span of 8 bases. CDR3 DNA sequence: TGTGCCAGCAGCGCCCTTGGGGAGACCCAGTACTTC. It translates to CASSALGETQYF.

This chain uses TRBV21-1 with TRBJ2-7; TRBD1 is taken as the D call from the table, unchecked against the DNA. TRBV21-1 is annotated as a pseudogene. This CDR3 is 17 amino acids long. The CDR3 protein is CASSKGGRQGVTSEQYV. The CDR3 coding sequence is TGTGCCAGCAGCAAAGGTGGGCGGCAGGGGGTCACCTCCGAGCAGTACGTC.

Details on this clone: Possible read error: a much larger clone is one base away. Other DNA sequences within the sample encode an identical CDR3. V is TRBV4-3 and J is TRBJ2-5; weak D call: TRBD2 (7 bases). The CDR3 has 16 residues. Germline-derived CDR1 and CDR2 are LGHNA and YSLEER. The germline V and J ends were trimmed by 0 bases and 5 bases, with 16 bases remaining between them. The CDR3 spells CASSQDRGRGGETQYF. CDR3 coding DNA: TGCGCCAGCAGCCAAGATCGAGGGAGGGGGGGGGAGACCCAGTACTTC.

The chain is built from TRBV19 and TRBJ2-3; possible D gene TRBD1, 6 bases. V dropped 3 bases and J dropped 2 bases, with 12 bases sitting between them. Germline CDR1 reads LNHDA; CDR2 reads SQIVND (reference sequence). The CDR3 sequence is 15 residues long. The CDR3 protein is CASSIRWDITDTQYF. The CDR3 DNA is TGTGCCAGTAGTATTAGGTGGGACATCACAGATACGCAGTATTTT.

The chain carries TRBV28 and TRBJ1-6; the match to TRBD1 covers 7 bases. Per germline, CDR1 MDHEN and CDR2 SYDVKM. The CDR3 has 21 amino acids. J lost 1 base, V lost 6 bases, and 21 bases had no gene match. CDR3 amino acids: CASRTGRYYLEPGSYNSPLHF. The CDR3 bases are TGTGCCAGCAGGACAGGGAGGTATTATTTGGAACCGGGGTCCTATAATTCACCCCTCCACTTT.

Comment on this clone: At one end the junction does not follow the germline gene, possibly because of a read error. The chain recombines TRBV29-1 with TRBJ2-7; 10 bases map to TRBD1. Germline V lookup: CDR1 SQVTM, CDR2 ANQGSEA. CDR3 length equals 14 residues. CDR3 DNA: TGCAGCGTTGTGTGGGACAGGGGCAAGTACGAGCAGCACTTC. Its translation: CSVVWDRGKYEQHF.

The chain recombines TRBV6-4 with TRBJ2-1; 12 bases are shared with TRBD2. Germline V gene sequence: CDR1 MRHNA, CDR2 SNTAGT. CDR3 length equals 20 residues. Trimming removed 7 bases from V and 6 bases from J; junction bases left unmatched: 22. CDR3 nucleotides: TGTGCCAGCATCCTTCATGAAAGGCTAGCGGGGGGGGACCTGACCAATGAGCAGTTCTTC. It encodes CASILHERLAGGDLTNEQFF.

The chain links TRBV7-2 to TRBJ2-7; TRBD1 matches 8 bases. The CDR3 consists of 14 residues. V lost 3 bases to trimming and J lost 3 bases; unmatched junction nucleotides: 4. The germline V gene encodes CDR1 SGHTA and CDR2 FQGNSA. For the CDR3, the DNA is TGTGCCAGCAGCTTTGGACAGGGATACTACGAGCAGTACTTC. Its translation: CASSFGQGYYEQYF.

The rearrangement links TRBV5-1 to TRBJ1-1; TRBD1 might be the D (6 bases). Trimming left V 4 bases short and J 2 bases short, with 12 bases between. Germline V CDR1 and CDR2: SGHRS, YFSETQ. The CDR3 is 14 residues long. The CDR3 sequence: CASSPGQTNTEAFF. CDR3 DNA sequence: TGCGCCAGCAGCCCCGGACAGACCAACACTGAAGCTTTCTTT.

This clone came up once. V is TRBV19 and J is TRBJ2-3; D possibly matches TRBD1 or TRBD2 (5 bases each). The V and J ends lost 8 bases and 2 bases respectively, with 14 bases between them. This CDR3 comprises 14 residues. Germline V gives CDR1 LNHDA, CDR2 SQIVND (reference sequence). DNA for the CDR3: TGTGCCAGTCGCAGGGACCCCTCCACAGATACGCAGTATTTT. This sequence encodes CASRRDPSTDTQYF.

About this clone: Other DNA sequences from this sample encode an identical CDR3 as well. The chain employs TRBV7-9 and TRBJ2-7; D uncertain. CDR3 length: 12 residues. CDR1 is SEHNR and CDR2 is FQNEAQ in the germline V gene (reference sequence). Trimming removed 3 bases from V and 3 bases from J, with 6 bases in between. The CDR3 is CASSLTGYEQYF. The CDR3 bases are TGTGCCAGCAGCTTGACTGGCTACGAGCAGTACTTC.